The 21 T cell receptor beta chains reported below all come from one sample, sequenced in a study of cytomegalovirus exposure and HLA in healthy donors. PCR involved 60 Vbeta and 13 Jbeta primers. Only in-frame clones appear in the TCRdb table, and some are missing; sequencing was by immunoSEQ multiplex PCR. This table has 65,000 to 95,000 clones, roughly 70% appearing once. Source material: PBMCs. Every receptor here comes from a man between 65 and 85 years old in good health and CMV-seronegative.

The chain couples TRBV27 to TRBJ2-5; D ambiguous. This CDR3 is built from 13 residues. The V end lost 7 bases, the J end lost 5 bases, and 14 bases lay between the germline ends. Germline values: CDR1 MNHEY, CDR2 SMNVEV (reference sequence). The CDR3 DNA is TGTGCCAGCACTTCTTCGTTCGGGGAGACCCAGTACTTC. It codes for CASTSSFGETQYF.

The V gene is TRBV11-2, the J gene TRBJ2-2; a weak D match, TRBD2 (5 bases). Deletions cut 0 bases from V and 6 bases from J, with 14 bases between. In germline, CDR1 is SGHAT, CDR2 FQNNGV. This CDR3 region has 16 residues. Written as DNA, the CDR3 is TGTGCCAGCAGCTTAGATCGACTACTTCCACCCGGGGAGCTGTTTTTT. Protein: CASSLDRLLPPGELFF.

This clone appeared once. The chain is built from TRBV19 and TRBJ2-7; weak D call: TRBD2 (5 bases). Trimming pared 1 base from V and 3 bases from J, leaving 13 bases between. Germline V CDR1 and CDR2: LNHDA, SQIVND (reference sequence). The CDR3 is 15 residues long. This CDR3 is CASSIVAGEGYEQYF. The CDR3 region has the DNA TGTGCCAGTAGTATAGTCGCAGGAGAGGGCTACGAGCAGTACTTC. Combining the CDR3 with reference TRBV19 and TRBJ2-7 gives the whole variable domain DGGITQSPKYLFRKEGQNVTLSCEQNLNHDAMYWYRQDPGQGLRLIYYSQIVNDFQKGDIAEGYSVSREKKESFPLTVTSAQKNPTAFYLCASSIVAGEGYEQYFGPGTRLTVT.

The CDR3 here is CASSPLGGNGEKLFF. CDR3 nucleotides: TGTGCCAGCTCACCGCTGGGGGGTAACGGTGAAAAACTGTTTTTT. This sequence joins TRBV18 and TRBJ1-4; possibly TRBD1 for D (5 bases). V was cut by 3 bases and J by 7 bases, with 15 bases left in between. Germline V CDR1 and CDR2: KGHSH, LQKENI. The CDR3 contains 15 residues.

CDR3 sequence reads: CASSSGKQGYPYEQYF. DNA for the CDR3: TGTGCCAGCAGCTCAGGAAAACAGGGGTATCCCTACGAGCAGTACTTC. The chain carries TRBV7-9 and TRBJ2-7; 7 nucleotides agree with TRBD1. The V gene end was trimmed by 4 bases and the J gene end by 2 bases; junction bases not matched to a gene: 11. Germline-derived CDR1 and CDR2 are SEHNR and FQNEAQ (reference sequence). CDR3 length: 16 amino acids.

V is TRBV6-5 and J is TRBJ1-5; 8 bases map to TRBD1. This CDR3 comprises 15 residues. CDR1 and CDR2 from the germline V gene are MNHEY and SVGAGI. Trimming cost V 5 bases and J 1 base; bases outside gene matches: 4. CDR3 loop: CASSHNRGSNQPQHF. CDR3 DNA: TGTGCCAGCAGTCACAACAGGGGGAGCAATCAGCCCCAGCATTTT.

CDR3 amino acids: CASSSIAGTGDTGELFF. CDR3 sequence (DNA): TGTGCCAGCAGCTCCATCGCGGGGACAGGGGACACCGGGGAGCTGTTTTTT. This chain links TRBV7-2 with TRBJ2-2; 10 positions agree with TRBD1. With V trimmed by 4 bases and J by 3 bases, 8 bases remained unmatched. CDR1 SGHTA and CDR2 FQGNSA come from the germline V gene. The CDR3 has 17 residues.

This chain links TRBV28 with TRBJ2-5; D unclear. Between the trimmed V and J ends, which lost 6 bases and 4 bases, there was a span of 15 bases. Germline V lookup: CDR1 MDHEN, CDR2 SYDVKM. There are 14 residues in the CDR3. The CDR3 sequence: CASRISLAGETQYF. CDR3 bases: TGTGCCAGCAGAATAAGCTTAGCTGGAGAGACCCAGTACTTC.

The CDR3 region has the DNA TGTGCCAGCAGTCTGCAGGGGGGAAACACCGGGGAGCTGTTTTTT. It yields the protein CASSLQGGNTGELFF. The chain employs TRBV6-4 and TRBJ2-2; tentative D call: TRBD1 (7 bases). Trimming stripped 5 bases from V and 2 bases from J, with 12 bases between. CDR3 size: 15 residues. Germline assignment: CDR1 MRHNA and CDR2 SNTAGT.

The chain joins TRBV14 to TRBJ1-1, with D perhaps TRBD1 (5 bases). The CDR3 contains 16 residues. V lost 1 base and J 5 bases, leaving 17 bases between the germline ends. From germline, CDR1 is SGHDN and CDR2 FVKESK. This chain's CDR3 is CASSQGAGFLLTEAFF. CDR3 in DNA: TGTGCCAGCAGCCAAGGGGCAGGGTTCCTGCTAACTGAAGCTTTCTTT.

The genes are TRBV6-6 and TRBJ1-2; TRBD1 agrees at 9 bases. CDR1 is MNHNY, CDR2 SVGAGI, per germline (reference sequence). V was clipped by 10 bases and J by 5 bases; unmatched bases: 8. The CDR3 has 13 amino acids. The CDR3 loop is CATSPDRGYGYTF. The CDR3 DNA follows: TGTGCCACCTCGCCGGACAGGGGTTATGGCTACACCTTC.

In this sample, this clone turned up a few times. The chain recombines TRBV28 with TRBJ2-5; TRBD1 matches at 8 bases. The J call may be mistaken, given a closer DNA end match to TRBJ2-7. CDR3 length: 16 residues. The V gene's germline CDR1 is MDHEN and CDR2 SYDVKM. The chain's CDR3 is CASSSLGQGHTYEQYF. CDR3 in DNA: TGTGCCAGCAGCTCCCTAGGACAGGGACATACCTACGAGCAGTACTTC.

This rearrangement joins TRBV6-1 to TRBJ2-7, with D perhaps matching TRBD2 (6 bases). The CDR3 totals 14 residues. The germline V gene encodes CDR1 MNHNS and CDR2 SASEGT. V lost 3 bases, J lost 4 bases, and 13 bases lay in between. CDR3 residues: CASSEPGAGYEQYF. In nucleotides, the CDR3 is TGTGCCAGCAGTGAGCCGGGAGCCGGGTACGAGCAGTACTTC.

J is TRBJ1-2 and V is TRBV27; TRBD1 aligns across 7 bases. Germline CDR1 MNHEY, CDR2 SMNVEV (reference sequence). V lost 6 bases, J lost 0 bases, and 10 bases stayed unmatched. The CDR3 is made up of 16 amino acids. CDR3 sequence reads: CASRKPGQTTNYGYTF. The CDR3 bases are TGTGCCAGCAGAAAACCGGGACAGACAACTAACTATGGCTACACCTTC.

The rearrangement links TRBV11-2 to TRBJ1-2; possible D gene TRBD1, 5 bases. CDR1 is SGHAT and CDR2 is FQNNGV in the germline V gene. V lost 5 bases to trimming and J lost 8 bases, with 21 bases between them. The CDR3 extends over 15 amino acids. CDR3 DNA sequence: TGTGCCAGCAGCCTTTTATCCACAGGAGCCGGAGGCTACACCTTC. This encodes CASSLLSTGAGGYTF.

The chain combines TRBV25-1 with TRBJ1-2; 10 bases are shared with TRBD1. Per germline, CDR1 MGHDK and CDR2 SYGVNS. Trimming at V came to 5 bases and at J to 5 bases, leaving 14 bases not matched to a gene. This CDR3 is 17 amino acids long. Here the CDR3 reads CASSPVGGQGQIYGYTF. Written as DNA, the CDR3 is TGTGCCAGCAGTCCCGTTGGGGGACAGGGGCAAATTTATGGCTACACCTTC.

V usage is TRBV2 and J usage is TRBJ2-5; a weak D match, TRBD2 (6 bases). The end of the DNA aligns better with TRBJ2-7, so the J call may be wrong. Germline-derived CDR1 and CDR2 are SNHLY and FYNNEI. The CDR3 spans 15 residues. The CDR3 bases are TGTGCCAGCAGGAAAAATAGCGGACCAGCCTACGAGCAGTACTTC. Translated, it gives CASRKNSGPAYEQYF.

Turning to this clone: Sequence at one end of the junction differs from germline and may be a read error. The chain joins TRBV7-9 to TRBJ2-3, with D perhaps TRBD1 (6 bases). In germline, CDR1 is SEHNR, CDR2 FQNEAQ (reference sequence). The length of the CDR3 is 16 residues. The CDR3 DNA sequence: TGTTCCAGCAGCCTAAACAGGGCGTCCGGGACAGATACGCAGTATTTT. Encoded protein: CSSSLNRASGTDTQYF.

This clone has only one observation. The chain uses TRBV7-8 and TRBJ2-3, with D perhaps TRBD1 (5 bases). The CDR3 runs to 15 residues. Trimming took off 5 bases at V and 4 bases at J, with 16 bases between the two ends. Germline V CDR1 and CDR2: SGHVS, FQNEAQ. The CDR3 nucleotides are TGTGCCAGCAGCACGTTGGACACACTCCCAGATACGCAGTATTTT. Encoded protein: CASSTLDTLPDTQYF. Filled out from reference TRBV7-8 and TRBJ2-3, the complete variable domain reads GAGVSQSPRYKVAKRGQDVALRCDPISGHVSLFWYQQALGQGPEFLTYFQNEAQLDKSGLPSDRFFAERPEGSVSTLKIQRTQQEDSAVYLCASSTLDTLPDTQYFGPGTRLTVL.

This clone was seen more than once but under ten times. The chain has TRBV19 and TRBJ2-3; D is possibly TRBD2 (7 bases). V was shortened by 1 base and J by 2 bases, with 16 bases between the two germline ends. Germline V gene sequence: CDR1 LNHDA, CDR2 SQIVND (reference sequence). The CDR3 contains 17 residues. CDR3 sequence (DNA): TGTGCCAGTAGTATAGCCCCCGGGGGGCCCACCACAGATACGCAGTATTTT. Residues: CASSIAPGGPTTDTQYF.

The chain recombines TRBV2 with TRBJ2-7; perhaps TRBD1 as D (5 bases). The CDR3 runs 14 residues. The V end was cut by 4 bases, the J end by 2 bases, with 12 bases between. The germline V gene has CDR1 SNHLY and CDR2 FYNNEI. The CDR3 loop is CASSVTVAPYEQYF. CDR3 coding DNA: TGTGCCAGCAGTGTGACAGTCGCCCCCTACGAGCAGTACTTC.